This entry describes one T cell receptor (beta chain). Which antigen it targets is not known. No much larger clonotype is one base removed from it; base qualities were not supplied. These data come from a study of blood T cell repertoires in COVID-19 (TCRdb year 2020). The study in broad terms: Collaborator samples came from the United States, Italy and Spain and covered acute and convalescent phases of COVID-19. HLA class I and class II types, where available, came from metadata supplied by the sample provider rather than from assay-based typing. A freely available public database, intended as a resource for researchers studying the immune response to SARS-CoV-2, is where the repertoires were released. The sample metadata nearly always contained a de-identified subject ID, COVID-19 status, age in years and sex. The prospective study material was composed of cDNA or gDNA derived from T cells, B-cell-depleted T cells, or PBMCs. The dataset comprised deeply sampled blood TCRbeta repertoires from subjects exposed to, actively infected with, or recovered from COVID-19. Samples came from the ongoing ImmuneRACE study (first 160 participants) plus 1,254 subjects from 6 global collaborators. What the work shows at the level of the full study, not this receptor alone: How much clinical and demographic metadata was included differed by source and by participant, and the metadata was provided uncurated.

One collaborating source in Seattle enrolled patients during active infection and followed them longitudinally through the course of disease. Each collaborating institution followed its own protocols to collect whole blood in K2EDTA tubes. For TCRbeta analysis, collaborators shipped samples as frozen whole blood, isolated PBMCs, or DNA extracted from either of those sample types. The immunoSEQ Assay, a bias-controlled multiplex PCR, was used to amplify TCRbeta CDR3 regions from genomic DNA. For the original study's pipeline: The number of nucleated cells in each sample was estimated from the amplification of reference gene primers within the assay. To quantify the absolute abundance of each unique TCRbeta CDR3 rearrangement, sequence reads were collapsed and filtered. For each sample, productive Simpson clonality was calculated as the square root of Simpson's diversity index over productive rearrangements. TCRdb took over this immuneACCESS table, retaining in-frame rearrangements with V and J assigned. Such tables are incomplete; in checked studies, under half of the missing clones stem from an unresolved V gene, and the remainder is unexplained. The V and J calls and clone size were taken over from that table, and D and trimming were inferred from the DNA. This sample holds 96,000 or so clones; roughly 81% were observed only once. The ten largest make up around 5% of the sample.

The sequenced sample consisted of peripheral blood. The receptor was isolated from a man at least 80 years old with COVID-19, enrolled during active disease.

CDR3 sequence: CAWSDRGIRGYTF. The nucleotide sequence is TGTGCCTGGAGTGACCGAGGGATCCGTGGCTACACCTTC. The rearrangement combines TRBV30 with TRBJ1-2; no D gene call is confident. From cysteine to phenylalanine, the CDR3 is 13 amino acids long. The CDR3 DNA has 39 bases and is translated from base 1. Cut back by 1 base and 7 bases, the V and J ends lie 13 bases apart. Per the germline V gene (reference sequence), GTSNPN is the CDR1 and SVGIG is the CDR2.